The 19 T cell receptor beta chains below come from one sample, sequenced in a study of radiation and T cells in renal cell carcinoma (dated by TCRdb to 2020 to 2022). The method was the immunoSEQ multiplex PCR assay. TCRdb carries this immuneACCESS record with in-frame sequences only. Its versions omit some clonotypes, under half of them owing to an unresolved V gene in the studies checked, with the rest unexplained. The sample table contains roughly 130,000 clones; only one count was recorded for approximately 91% of them. The top ten clonotypes cover around 12% of the sample. Taken with the paper, the label for time point translates to: baseline pretreatment blood. The treatment or condition label for this specimen denotes: 15 Gy SBRT to primary tumor, nephrectomy 4 weeks later. The sample was blood, taken from a patient whose treatment included radiotherapy and nephrectomy. These receptors were taken from a woman between 45 and 65 years old with renal cell carcinoma.

V gene TRBV7-8 combines with J gene TRBJ2-7, with 12 bases that match TRBD2. V dropped 4 bases and J dropped 4; count of bases not matched to a gene: 5. This CDR3 spans 15 amino acids. Germline CDR1 SGHVS, CDR2 FQNEAQ. The CDR3 protein is CASSYLAGGAYEQYF. The CDR3 bases are TGTGCCAGCAGCTATCTAGCGGGGGGGGCGTACGAGCAGTACTTC. The whole variable domain, remainder taken from reference TRBV7-8 and TRBJ2-7, is GAGVSQSPRYKVAKRGQDVALRCDPISGHVSLFWYQQALGQGPEFLTYFQNEAQLDKSGLPSDRFFAERPEGSVSTLKIQRTQQEDSAVYLCASSYLAGGAYEQYFGPGTRLTVT.

V usage is TRBV7-6 and J usage is TRBJ2-7, with D perhaps matching TRBD1 (6 bases). The V gene lost 5 bases and the J gene lost 7 bases, with 9 bases spanning the gap. The CDR3 spans 11 residues. Germline CDR1 SGHVS, CDR2 FNYEAQ. CDR3 DNA: TGTGCCAGCAGCCCAGGGACAGAGCAGTACTTC. This codes for CASSPGTEQYF.

V gene TRBV18 combines with J gene TRBJ1-1; D is unclear. This CDR3 is 13 amino acids long. Germline V lookup: CDR1 KGHSH, CDR2 LQKENI. Trimming took off 3 bases at V and 4 bases at J, with 9 bases between the two ends. The CDR3 region is CASSPSIGTEAFF. The CDR3 DNA reads as TGTGCCAGCTCACCTTCGATCGGCACTGAAGCTTTCTTT.

The chain links TRBV18 to TRBJ1-5; D may be TRBD1 (6 bases). Germline loops: CDR1 KGHSH, CDR2 LQKENI. The CDR3 runs to 15 residues. The germline V and J ends were trimmed by 3 bases and 4 bases, with 13 bases remaining between them. The CDR3 DNA follows: TGTGCCAGCTCACCTAGGGACAACTATAATCAGCCCCAGCATTTT. Translation gives CASSPRDNYNQPQHF.

The V and J genes are TRBV5-4 and TRBJ2-7; TRBD1 matches at 10 bases. After removal of 6 bases from V and 4 bases from J, the junction contained 10 bases not matched to a gene. Germline values: CDR1 SGHNT, CDR2 YYREEE (reference sequence). The CDR3 totals 15 residues. CDR3 in amino acids: CASTPTTGGVYEQYF. The CDR3 coding sequence is TGTGCCAGCACCCCAACGACAGGGGGCGTTTACGAGCAGTACTTC.

The gene calls are TRBV4-1 and TRBJ2-1; the match to TRBD2 covers 8 bases. Germline loops: CDR1 MGHRA, CDR2 YSYEKL. This CDR3 contains 15 residues. J gave up 6 bases and V 2 bases, and 6 bases lay outside the gene matches. In nucleotides, the CDR3 is TGCGCCAGCAGCCAAACCGGGACTAGAGTCAATGAGCAGTTCTTC. Translation gives CASSQTGTRVNEQFF.

The rearrangement uses TRBV6-1 and TRBJ1-5; tentatively, D is TRBD1 (5 bases). Per the germline V gene, CDR1 is MNHNS and CDR2 is SASEGT. The germline V and J ends were trimmed by 0 bases and 2 bases, with 11 bases remaining between them. The length of the CDR3 is 16 residues. CDR3 coding DNA: TGTGCCAGCAGTGAAGCCAGGGTTGGGGGCAATCAGCCCCAGCATTTT. Translation gives CASSEARVGGNQPQHF.

The chain uses TRBV21-1 and TRBJ2-7. TRBV21-1 is designated a pseudogene. This CDR3 comprises 16 residues. CDR3 sequence: CASSKEGRGLSYEQYF. In nucleotides, the CDR3 is TGTGCCAGCAGCAAAGAGGGCAGGGGACTCTCCTACGAGCAGTACTTC.

The rearrangement links TRBV7-2 to TRBJ2-5; possibly TRBD1 for D (6 bases). V lost 0 bases to trimming and J lost 5 bases, with 10 bases between them. Per the germline V gene, CDR1 is SGHTA and CDR2 is FQGNSA. The CDR3 covers 14 residues. The CDR3 DNA sequence: TGTGCCAGCAGCTTAGCGGGAACAGGGGAGACCCAGTACTTC. Amino acid sequence: CASSLAGTGETQYF.

The chain employs TRBV21-1 and TRBJ1-4; the table's TRBD1 call for D was not verified on the DNA. TRBV21-1 is termed a pseudogene. CDR3 length: 15 amino acids. The CDR3: CASSLQGAANEKLFF. CDR3 in DNA: TGTGCCAGCAGCCTGCAGGGGGCAGCTAATGAAAAACTGTTTTTT.

V gene TRBV11-1 combines with J gene TRBJ1-4; TRBD1 is a possible D gene (5 bases). There are 18 residues in the CDR3. Germline CDR1 is SGHAT and CDR2 is FQDESV (reference sequence). V was trimmed by 9 bases and J by 0 bases, leaving 23 bases between them. The CDR3 is CASQGLRTAQSTNEKLFF. The CDR3 DNA is TGTGCCAGTCAGGGACTGAGGACTGCCCAATCAACTAATGAAAAACTGTTTTTT.

The DNA of the CDR3 is TGCGCCAGCAGCCAGCCGCCCCGGTACAGCCAGGACTCACCCCTCCACTTT. This sequence encodes CASSQPPRYSQDSPLHF. The chain links TRBV4-1 to TRBJ1-6, with D hard to call. The germline gives CDR1 MGHRA, CDR2 YSYEKL. The CDR3 covers 17 residues. Trimming cost V 3 bases and J 10 bases, with 22 bases left between them.

V and J are TRBV6-5 and TRBJ2-5; possibly TRBD2 for D (5 bases). The CDR3 has 14 amino acids. Trimming removed 0 bases at V and 9 bases at J, with 14 bases between. The germline gives CDR1 MNHEY, CDR2 SVGAGI. The CDR3 loop is CASSYSRGPWAQYF. DNA for the CDR3: TGTGCCAGCAGTTACTCTCGCGGGCCCTGGGCCCAGTACTTC.

This chain joins TRBV9 and TRBJ2-6; maybe TRBD2 (6 bases). Germline V gene sequence: CDR1 SGDLS, CDR2 YYNGEE. The CDR3 extends over 15 amino acids. V was clipped by 0 bases and J by 3 bases, with 7 bases between them. CDR3 nucleotide sequence: TGTGCCAGCAGCGTAGGGGGAGGTGGGGCCAACGTCCTGACTTTC. Translation: CASSVGGGGANVLTF.

The chain recombines TRBV5-6 with TRBJ1-2, with D perhaps TRBD1 (5 bases). This CDR3 spans 15 amino acids. V was pared by 0 bases and J by 3 bases, with 12 bases between. CDR1 is SGHDT, CDR2 YYEEEE, per germline. CDR3 residues: CASSLDVRGDYGYTF. CDR3 sequence (DNA): TGTGCCAGCAGCTTGGACGTAAGGGGCGACTATGGCTACACCTTC.

This sequence joins TRBV19 and TRBJ2-5; D unresolved. There are 12 residues in the CDR3. The V gene lost 4 bases and the J gene lost 5 bases, with 8 bases spanning the gap. Looked up from germline, CDR1 is LNHDA and CDR2 is SQIVND (reference sequence). The DNA of the CDR3 is TGTGCCAGTAGTACCCAGTGGGAGACCCAGTACTTC. Its translation is CASSTQWETQYF.

There are a few counts of this clone. The genes are TRBV7-2 and TRBJ1-1; no clear D. V dropped 1 base and J dropped 8 bases, with 11 bases sitting between them. The CDR3 has 13 amino acids. Germline assignment: CDR1 SGHTA and CDR2 FQGNSA. CDR3 DNA sequence: TGTGCCAGCAGCTTAGATCATTCGACGGAAGCTTTCTTT. It is translated as CASSLDHSTEAFF.

J is TRBJ1-1 and V is TRBV4-1; the D gene is possibly TRBD1 (5 bases). Trimming took off 1 base at V and 2 bases at J, with 11 bases between the two ends. Germline CDR1 is MGHRA and CDR2 is YSYEKL. This CDR3 is built from 15 residues. The CDR3 loop is CASSQVLGENTEAFF. The CDR3 DNA sequence: TGCGCCAGCAGCCAAGTGTTAGGGGAAAACACTGAAGCTTTCTTT.

Comment on this clone: The identical CDR3 is also encoded by other nucleotide sequences in the sample. The chain is built from TRBV7-9 and TRBJ1-2, with 7 bases identical to TRBD1. Germline CDR1 and CDR2: SEHNR and FQNEAQ (reference sequence). The length of the CDR3 is 13 residues. V gave up 3 bases and J gave up 2 bases; unmatched junction bases: 0. CDR3 nucleotide sequence: TGTGCCAGCAGCTTGGGACAGAACTATGGCTACACCTTC. It specifies CASSLGQNYGYTF.